The subject of this entry is one TCR beta chain. Its cognate antigen is unknown. Germline loops: CDR1 SNHLY, CDR2 FYNNEI. V lost 6 bases to trimming and J lost 6 bases, with 17 bases between them. The CDR3 runs 15 residues. The assay was immunoSEQ multiplex PCR, and TCRdb's table has in-frame clones only and misses some. The sample shows around 110,000 clones, 90% of them seen only once. These data belong to a study of graft-versus-host responses after intestinal transplantation. This receptor was obtained from a human donor who received an intestinal transplant. The sample was unstimulated CD4+ T cells sorted from spleen or lymph node cells, taken before intestinal transplant. The chain links TRBV2 to TRBJ2-2; weak D call: TRBD2 (7 bases). The CDR3 nucleotides are TGTGCCAGCAGGGTGATGAGGGGGGGCCCCGGGGAGCTGTTTTTT. Its translation is CASRVMRGGPGELFF.